The rows below give T cell receptor beta chains drawn from one sample of a study of PD-1 blockade in classical Hodgkin lymphoma. Only in-frame clones appear in the TCRdb table, and some are missing; sequencing was by immunoSEQ multiplex PCR. The sample carries about 25,000 clones, 94% recorded once. Material for sequencing was peripheral blood mononuclear cells (PBMCs). Receptors originate from a human donor with classical Hodgkin lymphoma. The CDR3 runs from the conserved cysteine through the conserved F or W. D genes are given only for firm matches. Size tells how often a clone was seen (once, few, many) or the class of an expanded clone, and some rows leave it out.

v_gene	d_gene	abundance	j_gene	CDR3nt	CDR3aa
TRBV19	TRBD1	once	TRBJ2-7	TGTGCCAGTAGTCTTCCGGGACAGGGGTTTTACGAGCAGTACTTC	CASSLPGQGFYEQYF
TRBV7-2	TRBD2	-	TRBJ2-5	TGTGCCAGCAGCCTAAGGCGGGGGGTACAAGAGACCCAGTACTTC	CASSLRRGVQETQYF
TRBV5-4	-	-	TRBJ2-7	TGTGCCAGCAGACCCACTCCAGACTCCTACGAGCAGTACTTC	CASRPTPDSYEQYF
TRBV19	-	-	TRBJ2-2	TGTGCCAGTACTTATTCCCCGCAAACCGGCAGGGCCGGGGAGCTGTTTTTT	CASTYSPQTGRAGELFF
TRBV30	-	-	TRBJ1-2	TGTGCCTGGAGTGTAATGGGGACATACAGTCAGCGGGATGGCTACACCTTC	CAWSVMGTYSQRDGYTF
TRBV4-3	-	-	TRBJ2-3	TGCGCCAGCAGCCCGCGGGACGGCGACACCACAGATACGCAGTATTTT	CASSPRDGDTTDTQYF
TRBV2	-	few	TRBJ2-2	TGTGCCAGCGACCAGAACACCGGGGAGCTGTTTTTT	CASDQNTGELFF
TRBV4-2	TRBD2	-	TRBJ2-5	TGTGCCAGCAGCCCAGGACTAGCGCATTCGGGAGAGACCCAGTACTTC	CASSPGLAHSGETQYF
TRBV5-4	-	-	TRBJ2-2	TGTGCCAGCAGCTCGAAAGTTGGCACCGGGGAGCTGTTTTTT	CASSSKVGTGELFF
TRBV11-3	TRBD2	-	TRBJ2-4	TGTGCCAGCAGCGCAATAGCGGGAGCGGGTCAAAACATTCAGTACTTC	CASSAIAGAGQNIQYF
TRBV19	-	-	TRBJ1-2	TGTGCCAGTAGTATAGATTGGACAGCCTACTATGGCTACACCTTC	CASSIDWTAYYGYTF
TRBV5-1	-	-	TRBJ1-2	TGCGCCAGCAGCTGGGTCTTTCAAGTACCAAACTATGGCTACACCTTC	CASSWVFQVPNYGYTF
TRBV4-3	-	-	TRBJ1-1	TGCGCCAGCAGCCGGACGGGAACTGAAGCTTTCTTT	CASSRTGTEAFF
TRBV6-5	-	-	TRBJ1-2	TGTGCCAGCAGTTACAGTCGGTGGAGCGGCTATGGCTACACCTTC	CASSYSRWSGYGYTF
TRBV28	-	-	TRBJ2-7	TGTGCCAGCAGCCACCGCCAGCCGCCCGCCTACGAGCAGTACTTC	CASSHRQPPAYEQYF
TRBV4-3	-	-	TRBJ1-2	TGCGCCAGCAGCCAAGACAAAGTTGTCAGGTCCGACAGCTACACCTTC	CASSQDKVVRSDSYTF
TRBV18	-	-	TRBJ2-2	TGTGCCAGCTCACCCGGACGGCCCGACACCGGGGAGCTGTTTTTT	CASSPGRPDTGELFF
TRBV7-2	-	large	TRBJ2-1	TGTGCCAGCAGTTCGGCCGGGGACAATGAGCAGTTCTTC	CASSSAGDNEQFF
TRBV7-2	-	once	TRBJ1-1	TGTGCCAGCAGCTTAGGGGGGGGACGGATGAACACTGAAGCTTTCTTT	CASSLGGGRMNTEAFF
TRBV19	TRBD2	once	TRBJ2-3	TGTGCCAGTAGGACTAGCGGTACAGTCGGTACGCAGTATTTT	CASRTSGTVGTQYF